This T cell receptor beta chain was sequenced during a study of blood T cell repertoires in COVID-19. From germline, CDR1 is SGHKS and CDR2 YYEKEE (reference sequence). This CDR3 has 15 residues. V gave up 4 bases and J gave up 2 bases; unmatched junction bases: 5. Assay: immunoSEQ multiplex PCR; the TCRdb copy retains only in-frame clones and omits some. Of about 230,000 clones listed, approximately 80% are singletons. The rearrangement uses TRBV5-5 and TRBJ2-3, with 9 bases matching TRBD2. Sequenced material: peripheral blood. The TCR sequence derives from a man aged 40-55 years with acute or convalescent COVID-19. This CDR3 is CASSRLAGYTDTQYF. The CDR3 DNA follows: TGTGCCAGCAGCAGGCTAGCGGGGTACACAGATACGCAGTATTTT.